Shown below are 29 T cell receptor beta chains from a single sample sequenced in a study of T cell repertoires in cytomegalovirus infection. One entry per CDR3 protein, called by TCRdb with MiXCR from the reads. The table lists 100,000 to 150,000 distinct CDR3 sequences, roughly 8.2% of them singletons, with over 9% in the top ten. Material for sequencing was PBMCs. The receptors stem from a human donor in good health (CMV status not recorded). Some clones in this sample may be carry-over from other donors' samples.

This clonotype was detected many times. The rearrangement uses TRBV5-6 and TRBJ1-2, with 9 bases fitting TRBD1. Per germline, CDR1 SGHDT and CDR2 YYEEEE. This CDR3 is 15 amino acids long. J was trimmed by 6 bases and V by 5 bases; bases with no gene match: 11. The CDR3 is CASRKQGAALDGYTF. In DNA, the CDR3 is TGTGCCAGCAGGAAACAGGGGGCTGCTTTAGATGGCTACACCTTC.

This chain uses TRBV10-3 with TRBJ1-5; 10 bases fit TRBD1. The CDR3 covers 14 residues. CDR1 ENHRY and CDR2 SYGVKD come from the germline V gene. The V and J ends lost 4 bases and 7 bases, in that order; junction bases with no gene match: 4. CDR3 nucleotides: TGTGCCATCAGTGTGGGGACAGGGGCCCAGCCCCAGCATTTT. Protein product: CAISVGTGAQPQHF.

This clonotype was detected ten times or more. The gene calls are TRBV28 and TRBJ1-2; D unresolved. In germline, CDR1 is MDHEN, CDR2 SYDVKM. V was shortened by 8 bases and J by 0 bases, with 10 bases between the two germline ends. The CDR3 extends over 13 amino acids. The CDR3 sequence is CASGLTPNYGYTF. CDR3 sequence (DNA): TGTGCCAGCGGGCTGACACCTAACTATGGCTACACCTTC.

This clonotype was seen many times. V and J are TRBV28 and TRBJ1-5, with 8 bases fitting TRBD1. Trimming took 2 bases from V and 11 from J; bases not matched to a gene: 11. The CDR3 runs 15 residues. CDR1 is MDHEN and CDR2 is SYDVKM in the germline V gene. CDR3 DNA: TGTGCCAGCAGTTTACCCCGGGACAGGCCTCTGACCCAGCATTTT. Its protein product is CASSLPRDRPLTQHF.

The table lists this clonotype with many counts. This chain's CDR3 is CASSFSNTEAFF. The CDR3 coding sequence is TGTGCCAGCAGCTTTTCAAACACTGAAGCTTTCTTT. The rearrangement links TRBV7-2 to TRBJ1-1; D uncertain. CDR1 and CDR2 from the germline V gene are SGHTA and FQGNSA. The CDR3 runs 12 residues. V lost 3 bases, J lost 2 bases, and 4 bases lay in between. Full variable domain (missing parts from reference TRBV7-2 and TRBJ1-1): GAGVSQSPSNKVTEKGKDVELRCDPISGHTALYWYRQSLGQGLEFLIYFQGNSAPDKSGLPSDRFSAERTGGSVSTLTIQRTQQEDSAVYLCASSFSNTEAFFGQGTRLTVV.

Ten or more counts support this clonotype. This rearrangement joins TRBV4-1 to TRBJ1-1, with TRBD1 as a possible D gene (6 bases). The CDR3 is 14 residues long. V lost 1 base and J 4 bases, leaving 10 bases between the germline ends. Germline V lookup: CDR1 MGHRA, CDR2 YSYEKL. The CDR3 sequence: CASSQGTGRTEAFF. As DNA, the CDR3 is TGCGCCAGCAGCCAAGGTACAGGGCGCACTGAAGCTTTCTTT.

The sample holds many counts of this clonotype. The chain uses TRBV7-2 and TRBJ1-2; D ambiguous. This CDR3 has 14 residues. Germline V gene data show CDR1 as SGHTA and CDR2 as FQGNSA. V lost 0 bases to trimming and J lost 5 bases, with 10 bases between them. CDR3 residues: CASSLAWQYYGYTF. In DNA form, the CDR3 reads TGTGCCAGCAGCTTAGCCTGGCAGTATTATGGCTACACCTTC.

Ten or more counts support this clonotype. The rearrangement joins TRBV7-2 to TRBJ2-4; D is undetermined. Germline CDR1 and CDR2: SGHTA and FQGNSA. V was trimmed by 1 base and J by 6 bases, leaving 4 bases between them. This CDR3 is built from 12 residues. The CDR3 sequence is CASSLETNIQYF. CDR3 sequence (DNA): TGTGCCAGCAGCTTAGAGACAAACATTCAGTACTTC.

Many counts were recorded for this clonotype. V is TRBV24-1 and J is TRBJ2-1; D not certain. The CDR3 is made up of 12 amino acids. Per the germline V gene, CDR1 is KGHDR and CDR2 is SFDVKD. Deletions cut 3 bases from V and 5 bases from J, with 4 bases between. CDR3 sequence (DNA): TGTGCCACCAGTGATGCGAACAATGAGCAGTTCTTC. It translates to CATSDANNEQFF.

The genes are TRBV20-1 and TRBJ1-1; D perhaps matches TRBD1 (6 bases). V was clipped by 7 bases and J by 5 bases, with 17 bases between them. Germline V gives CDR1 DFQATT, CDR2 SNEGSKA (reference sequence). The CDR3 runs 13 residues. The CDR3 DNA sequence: TGCAGTGGGGGCACCGCAGGGGATACTGAAGCTTTCTTT. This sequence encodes CSGGTAGDTEAFF.

CDR3 sequence reads: CASSPLGGASEKLFF. In DNA, the CDR3 is TGTGCCAGCAGTCCCCTGGGGGGGGCGAGCGAAAAACTGTTTTTT. The chain carries TRBV28 and TRBJ1-4; weak D call: TRBD1 (6 bases). Germline assignment: CDR1 MDHEN and CDR2 SYDVKM. V was trimmed by 5 bases and J by 8 bases, leaving 18 bases between them. The CDR3 spans 15 residues.

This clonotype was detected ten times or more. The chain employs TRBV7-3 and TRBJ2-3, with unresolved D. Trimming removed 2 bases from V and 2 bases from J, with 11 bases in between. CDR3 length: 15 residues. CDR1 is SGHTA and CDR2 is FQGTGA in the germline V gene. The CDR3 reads CASSLGPLNTDTQYF. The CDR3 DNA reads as TGTGCCAGCAGCTTAGGCCCTTTAAACACAGATACGCAGTATTTT.

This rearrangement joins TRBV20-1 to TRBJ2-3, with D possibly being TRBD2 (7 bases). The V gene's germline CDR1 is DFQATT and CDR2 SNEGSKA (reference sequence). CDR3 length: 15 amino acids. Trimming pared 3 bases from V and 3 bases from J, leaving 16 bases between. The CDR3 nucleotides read TGCAGTGCTAGGAGAGGGGGGGGCACGACAGATACGCAGTATTTT. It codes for CSARRGGGTTDTQYF.

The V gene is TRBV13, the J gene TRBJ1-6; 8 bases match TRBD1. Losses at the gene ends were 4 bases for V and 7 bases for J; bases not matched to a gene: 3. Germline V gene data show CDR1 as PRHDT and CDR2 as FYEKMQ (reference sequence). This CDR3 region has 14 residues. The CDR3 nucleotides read TGTGCCAGCAGCTCCCGGGACAGGAATTCACCCCTCCACTTT. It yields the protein CASSSRDRNSPLHF.

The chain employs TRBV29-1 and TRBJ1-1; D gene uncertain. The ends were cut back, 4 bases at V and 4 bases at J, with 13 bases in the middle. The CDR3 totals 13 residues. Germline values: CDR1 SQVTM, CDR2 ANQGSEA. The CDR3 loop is CSVGQQIFTEAFF. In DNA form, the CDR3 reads TGCAGCGTTGGTCAACAGATCTTCACTGAAGCTTTCTTT. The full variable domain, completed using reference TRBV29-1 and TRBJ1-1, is SAVISQKPSRDICQRGTSLTIQCQVDSQVTMMFWYRQQPGQSLTLIATANQGSEATYESGFVIDKFPISRPNLTFSTLTVSNMSPEDSSIYLCSVGQQIFTEAFFGQGTRLTVV.

In nucleotides, the CDR3 is TGTGCCAGCAGGAGCCGGGAAAGCGAGGGGGAGACCCAGTACTTC. Translated: CASRSRESEGETQYF. This chain joins TRBV2 and TRBJ2-5, with D tentatively TRBD1 or TRBD2 (5 bases each). The V gene lost 6 bases and the J gene lost 5 bases, with 19 bases spanning the gap. Germline V gene data show CDR1 as SNHLY and CDR2 as FYNNEI. The CDR3 contains 15 residues.

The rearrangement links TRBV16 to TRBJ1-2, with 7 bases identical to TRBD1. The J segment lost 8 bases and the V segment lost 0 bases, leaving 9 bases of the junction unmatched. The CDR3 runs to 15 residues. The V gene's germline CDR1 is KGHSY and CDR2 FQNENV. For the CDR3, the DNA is TGTGCCAGCAGCCAATCTGGAGGGGGCGCAGGAGGCTACACCTTC. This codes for CASSQSGGGAGGYTF. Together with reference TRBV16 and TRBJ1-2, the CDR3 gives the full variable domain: GEEVAQTPKHLVRGEGQKAKLYCAPIKGHSYVFWYQQVLKNEFKFLISFQNENVFDETGMPKERFSAKCLPNSPCSLEIQATKLEDSAVYFCASSQSGGGAGGYTFGSGTRLTVV.

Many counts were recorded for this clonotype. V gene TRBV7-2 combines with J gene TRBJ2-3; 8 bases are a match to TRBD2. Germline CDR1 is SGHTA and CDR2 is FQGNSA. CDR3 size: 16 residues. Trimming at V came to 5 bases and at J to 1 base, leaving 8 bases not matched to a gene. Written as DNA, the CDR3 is TGTGCCAGCAGCCCCACCGGGACTAGAGGCACAGATACGCAGTATTTT. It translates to CASSPTGTRGTDTQYF.

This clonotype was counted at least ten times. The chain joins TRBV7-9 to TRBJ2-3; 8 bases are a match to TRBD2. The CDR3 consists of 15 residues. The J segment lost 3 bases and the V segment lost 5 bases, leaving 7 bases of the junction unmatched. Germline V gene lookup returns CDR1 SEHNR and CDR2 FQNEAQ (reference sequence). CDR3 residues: CASSQASGWTDTQYF. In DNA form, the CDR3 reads TGTGCCAGCAGCCAAGCTAGCGGGTGGACAGATACGCAGTATTTT.

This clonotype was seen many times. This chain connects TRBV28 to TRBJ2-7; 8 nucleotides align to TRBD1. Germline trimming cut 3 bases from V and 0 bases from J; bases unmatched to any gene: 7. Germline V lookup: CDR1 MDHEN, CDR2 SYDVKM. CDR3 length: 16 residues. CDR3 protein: CASSFGTGGLSYEQYF. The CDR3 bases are TGTGCCAGCAGTTTCGGTACAGGGGGGCTCTCCTACGAGCAGTACTTC.

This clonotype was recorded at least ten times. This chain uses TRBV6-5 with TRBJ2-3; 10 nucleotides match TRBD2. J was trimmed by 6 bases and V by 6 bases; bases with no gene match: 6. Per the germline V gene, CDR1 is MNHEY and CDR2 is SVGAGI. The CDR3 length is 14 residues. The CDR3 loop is CASSRAGGPDTQYF. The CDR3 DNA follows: TGTGCCAGCAGCCGAGCGGGGGGGCCGGATACGCAGTATTTT.

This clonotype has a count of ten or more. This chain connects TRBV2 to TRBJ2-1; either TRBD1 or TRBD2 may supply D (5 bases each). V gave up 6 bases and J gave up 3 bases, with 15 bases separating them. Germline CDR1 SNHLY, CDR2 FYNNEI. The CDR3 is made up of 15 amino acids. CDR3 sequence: CASSEGQLIYNEQFF. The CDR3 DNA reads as TGTGCCAGCAGCGAGGGGCAGCTAATCTACAATGAGCAGTTCTTC.

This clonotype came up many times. CDR3 loop: CASSLDTNSPLHF. The DNA of the CDR3 is TGCGCCAGCAGCTTGGACACTAATTCACCCCTCCACTTT. V usage is TRBV5-1 and J usage is TRBJ1-6; D unclear. This CDR3 region has 13 residues. Between the trimmed V and J ends, which lost 0 bases and 6 bases, there was a span of 4 bases. The germline CDR1 and CDR2 sequences are SGHRS and YFSETQ.

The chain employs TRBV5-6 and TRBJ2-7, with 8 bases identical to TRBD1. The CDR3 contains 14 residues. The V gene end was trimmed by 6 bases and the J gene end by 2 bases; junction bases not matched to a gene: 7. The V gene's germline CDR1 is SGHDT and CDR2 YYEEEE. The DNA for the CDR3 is TGTGCCAGCACCAGGGACAGGTTCGCCTACGAGCAGTACTTC. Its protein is CASTRDRFAYEQYF.

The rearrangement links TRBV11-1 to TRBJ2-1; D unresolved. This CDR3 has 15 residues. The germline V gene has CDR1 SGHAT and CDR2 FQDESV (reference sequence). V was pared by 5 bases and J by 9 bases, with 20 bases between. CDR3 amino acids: CASSLYHHRAVEQFF. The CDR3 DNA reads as TGTGCCAGCAGCCTATACCACCACCGGGCGGTTGAGCAGTTCTTC.

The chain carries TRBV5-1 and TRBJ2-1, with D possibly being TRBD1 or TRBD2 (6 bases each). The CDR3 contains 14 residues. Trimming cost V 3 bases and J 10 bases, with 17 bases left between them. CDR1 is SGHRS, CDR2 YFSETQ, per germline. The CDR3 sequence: CASSSQPGANEQFF. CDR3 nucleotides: TGCGCCAGCAGCTCGCAACCGGGGGCCAACGAGCAGTTCTTC. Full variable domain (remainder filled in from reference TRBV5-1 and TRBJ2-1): KAGVTQTPRYLIKTRGQQVTLSCSPISGHRSVSWYQQTPGQGLQFLFEYFSETQRNKGNFPGRFSGRQFSNSRSEMNVSTLELGDSALYLCASSSQPGANEQFFGPGTRLTVL.

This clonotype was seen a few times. CDR3 nucleotide sequence: TGTGCCAGCAGTGAAGACGAGGGCGTACCCTATGGCTACACCTTC. Encoded protein: CASSEDEGVPYGYTF. The chain employs TRBV2 and TRBJ1-2; D is ambiguous. The germline V gene has CDR1 SNHLY and CDR2 FYNNEI. This CDR3 spans 15 amino acids. Trimming stripped 1 base from V and 4 bases from J, with 13 bases between.

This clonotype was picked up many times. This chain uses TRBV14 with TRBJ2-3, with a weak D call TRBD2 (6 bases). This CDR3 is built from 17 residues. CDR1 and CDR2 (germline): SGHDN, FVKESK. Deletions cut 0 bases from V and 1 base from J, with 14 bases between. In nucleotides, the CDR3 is TGTGCCAGCAGCCAAGATTGGCGGGGCGGGGGCACAGATACGCAGTATTTT. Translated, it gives CASSQDWRGGGTDTQYF. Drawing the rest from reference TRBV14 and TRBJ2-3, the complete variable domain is EAGVTQFPSHSVIEKGQTVTLRCDPISGHDNLYWYRRVMGKEIKFLLHFVKESKQDESGMPNNRFLAERTGGTYSTLKVQPAELEDSGVYFCASSQDWRGGGTDTQYFGPGTRLTVL.

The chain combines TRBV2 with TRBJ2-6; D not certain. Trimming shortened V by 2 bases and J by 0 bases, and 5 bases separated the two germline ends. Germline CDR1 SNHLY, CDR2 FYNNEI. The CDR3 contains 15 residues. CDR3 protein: CASSESPSGANVLTF. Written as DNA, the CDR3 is TGTGCCAGCAGTGAAAGCCCCTCTGGGGCCAACGTCCTGACTTTC.